This T cell receptor beta chain appears in the sequencing data of a study of cytomegalovirus exposure and HLA in healthy donors. As concerns this clone: The antigen is not known.

The length of the CDR3 is 14 residues. V was cut by 1 base and J by 8 bases, with 14 bases left in between. The germline V gene encodes CDR1 MNHNY and CDR2 SVGAGI (reference sequence). The PCR made use of 60 Vbeta and 13 Jbeta primers. Only in-frame clones appear in the TCRdb table, and some are missing; sequencing was by immunoSEQ multiplex PCR. The sample yields roughly 180,000 clones, around 80% seen once. Notes on the study in general: The productive fraction for most TCR beta V segments was about 90% or about 30% in an earlier analysis. Later work found most CMV-associated TCR beta chains apparently HLA-restricted.

The chain uses TRBV6-6 and TRBJ1-1; TRBD1 is a possible D gene (6 bases). Sequencing was done on a sample of PBMCs. The clonotype originates from a woman aged 25 to 39 in good health and CMV-seronegative. The CDR3 DNA sequence: TGTGCCAGCAGTTACTTCCAGGGGAAGGGGGAAGCTTTCTTT. Translated: CASSYFQGKGEAFF.